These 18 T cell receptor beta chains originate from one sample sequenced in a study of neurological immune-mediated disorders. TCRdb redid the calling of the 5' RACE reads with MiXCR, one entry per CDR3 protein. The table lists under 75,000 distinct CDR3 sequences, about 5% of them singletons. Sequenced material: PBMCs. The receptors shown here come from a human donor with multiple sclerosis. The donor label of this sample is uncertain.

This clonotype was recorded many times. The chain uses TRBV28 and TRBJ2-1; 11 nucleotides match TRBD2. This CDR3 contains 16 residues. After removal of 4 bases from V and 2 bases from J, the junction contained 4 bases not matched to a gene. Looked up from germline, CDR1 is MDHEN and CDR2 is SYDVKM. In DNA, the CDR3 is TGTGCCAGCAGTTCCTTAGCGGGGGGGGCCTACAATGAGCAGTTCTTC. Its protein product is CASSSLAGGAYNEQFF.

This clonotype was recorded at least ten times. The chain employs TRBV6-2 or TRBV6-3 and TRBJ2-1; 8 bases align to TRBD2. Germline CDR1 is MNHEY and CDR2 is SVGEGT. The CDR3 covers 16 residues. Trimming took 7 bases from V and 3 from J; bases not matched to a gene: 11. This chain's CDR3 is CASTWWSGGGYNEQFF. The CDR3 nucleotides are TGTGCCAGCACCTGGTGGAGCGGGGGAGGCTACAATGAGCAGTTCTTC.

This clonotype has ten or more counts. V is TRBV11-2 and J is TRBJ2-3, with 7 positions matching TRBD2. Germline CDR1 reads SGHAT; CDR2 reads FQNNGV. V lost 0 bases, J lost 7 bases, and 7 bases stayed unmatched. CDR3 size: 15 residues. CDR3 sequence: CASSLDGGGSHTQYF. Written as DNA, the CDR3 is TGTGCCAGCAGCTTAGACGGCGGGGGTAGCCATACGCAGTATTTT.

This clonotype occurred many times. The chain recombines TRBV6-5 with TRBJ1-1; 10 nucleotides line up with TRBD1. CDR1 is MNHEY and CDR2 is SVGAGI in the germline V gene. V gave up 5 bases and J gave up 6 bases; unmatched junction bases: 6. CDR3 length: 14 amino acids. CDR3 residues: CASSIPGQGSEAFF. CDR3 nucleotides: TGTGCCAGCAGTATTCCGGGACAGGGGTCTGAAGCTTTCTTT.

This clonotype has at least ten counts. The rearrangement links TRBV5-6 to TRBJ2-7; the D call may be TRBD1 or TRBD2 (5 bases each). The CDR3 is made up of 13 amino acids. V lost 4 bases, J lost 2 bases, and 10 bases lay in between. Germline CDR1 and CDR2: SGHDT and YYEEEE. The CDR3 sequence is CASSVGRAYEQYF. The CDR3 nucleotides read TGTGCCAGCAGCGTGGGACGGGCCTACGAGCAGTACTTC. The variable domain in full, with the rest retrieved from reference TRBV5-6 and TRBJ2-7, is DAGVTQSPTHLIKTRGQQVTLRCSPKSGHDTVSWYQQALGQGPQFIFQYYEEEERQRGNFPDRFSGHQFPNYSSELNVNALLLGDSALYLCASSVGRAYEQYFGPGTRLTVT.

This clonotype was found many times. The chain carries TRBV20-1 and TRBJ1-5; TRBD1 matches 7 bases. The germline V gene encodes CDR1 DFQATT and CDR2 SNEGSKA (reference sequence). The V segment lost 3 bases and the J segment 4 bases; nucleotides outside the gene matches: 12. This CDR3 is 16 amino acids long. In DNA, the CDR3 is TGCAGTGCTAGCAGGGGGGTTAGCCCCGGTAATCAGCCCCAGCATTTT. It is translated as CSASRGVSPGNQPQHF.

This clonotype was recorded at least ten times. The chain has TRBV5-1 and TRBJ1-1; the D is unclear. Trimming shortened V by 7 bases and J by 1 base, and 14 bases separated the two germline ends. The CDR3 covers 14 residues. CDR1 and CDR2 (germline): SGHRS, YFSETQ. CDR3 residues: CASFPELRNTEAFF. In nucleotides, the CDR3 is TGCGCCAGCTTCCCTGAGCTTAGGAACACTGAAGCTTTCTTT.

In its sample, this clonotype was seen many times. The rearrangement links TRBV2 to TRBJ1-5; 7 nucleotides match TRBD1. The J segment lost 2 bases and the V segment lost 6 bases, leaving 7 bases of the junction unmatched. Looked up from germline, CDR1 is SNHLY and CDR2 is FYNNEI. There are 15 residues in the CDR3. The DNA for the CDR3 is TGTGCCAGCAGATACAGGGGCGGAGGCAATCAGCCCCAGCATTTT. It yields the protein CASRYRGGGNQPQHF. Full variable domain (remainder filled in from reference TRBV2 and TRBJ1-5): EPEVTQTPSHQVTQMGQEVILRCVPISNHLYFYWYRQILGQKVEFLVSFYNNEISEKSEIFDDQFSVERPDGSNFTLKIRSTKLEDSAMYFCASRYRGGGNQPQHFGDGTRLSIL.

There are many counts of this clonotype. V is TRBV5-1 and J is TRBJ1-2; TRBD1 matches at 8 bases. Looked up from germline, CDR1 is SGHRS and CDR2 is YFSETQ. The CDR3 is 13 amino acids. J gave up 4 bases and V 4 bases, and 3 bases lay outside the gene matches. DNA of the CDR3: TGCGCCAGCAGCCCAGGGGGCAGCTATGGCTACACCTTC. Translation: CASSPGGSYGYTF.

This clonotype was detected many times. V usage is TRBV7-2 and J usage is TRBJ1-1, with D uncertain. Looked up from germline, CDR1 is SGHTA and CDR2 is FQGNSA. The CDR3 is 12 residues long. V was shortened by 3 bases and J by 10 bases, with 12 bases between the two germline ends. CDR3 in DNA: TGTGCCAGCAGCTTCCGGGCTTTTGGAGCTTTCTTT. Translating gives CASSFRAFGAFF.

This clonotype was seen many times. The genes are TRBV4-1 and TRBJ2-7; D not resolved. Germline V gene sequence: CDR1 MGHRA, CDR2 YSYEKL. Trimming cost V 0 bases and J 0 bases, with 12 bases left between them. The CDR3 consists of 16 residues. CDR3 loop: CASSQERYSTSYEQYF. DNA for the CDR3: TGCGCCAGCAGCCAAGAGAGGTATTCAACCTCCTACGAGCAGTACTTC.

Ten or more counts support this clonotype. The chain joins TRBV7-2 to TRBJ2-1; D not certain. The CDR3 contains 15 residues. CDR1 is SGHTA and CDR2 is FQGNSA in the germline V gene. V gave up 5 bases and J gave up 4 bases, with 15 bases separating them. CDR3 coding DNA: TGTGCCAGCAGCCCCCAAGGAGCTCCGTACAATGAGCAGTTCTTC. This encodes CASSPQGAPYNEQFF.

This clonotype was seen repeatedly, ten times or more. The CDR3 nucleotides read TGCAGTGCTAGGCCTAGGGGACGGATTTCCTCTGGAAACACCATATATTTT. This gives the protein CSARPRGRISSGNTIYF. The V call is TRBV20-1, the J call TRBJ1-3, with D possibly being TRBD1 (5 bases). Per the germline V gene, CDR1 is DFQATT and CDR2 is SNEGSKA (reference sequence). Trimming shortened V by 3 bases and J by 0 bases, and 18 bases separated the two germline ends. The length of the CDR3 is 17 residues.

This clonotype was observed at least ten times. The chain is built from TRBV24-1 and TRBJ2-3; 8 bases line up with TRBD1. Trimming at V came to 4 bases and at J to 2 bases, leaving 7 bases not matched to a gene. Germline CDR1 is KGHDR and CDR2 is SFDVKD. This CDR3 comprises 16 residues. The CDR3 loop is CATSDPGQDNTDTQYF. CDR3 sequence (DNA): TGTGCCACCAGTGACCCGGGACAGGACAACACAGATACGCAGTATTTT.

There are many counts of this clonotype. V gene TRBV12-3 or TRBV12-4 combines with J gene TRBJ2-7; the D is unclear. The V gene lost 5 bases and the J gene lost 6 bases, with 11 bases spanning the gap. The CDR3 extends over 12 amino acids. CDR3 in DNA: TGTGCCAGCAGTGGGGTAAGGGTCGAGCAGTACTTC. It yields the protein CASSGVRVEQYF.

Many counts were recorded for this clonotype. CDR3 sequence reads: CSAAGTSGVRTDTQYF. The CDR3 DNA sequence: TGCAGTGCTGCCGGGACTAGCGGGGTGCGCACAGATACGCAGTATTTT. The gene calls are TRBV20-1 and TRBJ2-3, with 13 nucleotides matching TRBD2. The CDR3 has 16 residues. The germline V gene has CDR1 DFQATT and CDR2 SNEGSKA (reference sequence). V shed 5 bases, J shed 1 base, and the junction held 6 bases outside the gene matches.

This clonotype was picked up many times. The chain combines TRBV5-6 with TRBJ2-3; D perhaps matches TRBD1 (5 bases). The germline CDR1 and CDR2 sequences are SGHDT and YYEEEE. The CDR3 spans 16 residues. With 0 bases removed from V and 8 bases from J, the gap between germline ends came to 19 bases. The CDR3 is CASSLEGVQATATQYF. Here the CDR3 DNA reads TGTGCCAGCAGCTTGGAAGGGGTCCAAGCGACGGCTACGCAGTATTTT. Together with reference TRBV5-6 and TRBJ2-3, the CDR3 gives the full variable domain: DAGVTQSPTHLIKTRGQQVTLRCSPKSGHDTVSWYQQALGQGPQFIFQYYEEEERQRGNFPDRFSGHQFPNYSSELNVNALLLGDSALYLCASSLEGVQATATQYFGPGTRLTVL.

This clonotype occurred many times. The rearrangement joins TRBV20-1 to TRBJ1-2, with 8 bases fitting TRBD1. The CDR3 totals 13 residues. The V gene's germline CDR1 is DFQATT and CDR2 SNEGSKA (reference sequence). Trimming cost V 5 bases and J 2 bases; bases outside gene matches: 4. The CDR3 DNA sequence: TGCAGTGCTTCCCGGGACAGGAACTATGGCTACACCTTC. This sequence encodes CSASRDRNYGYTF.